This T cell receptor beta chain comes out of a study of blood T cell repertoires in COVID-19. Turning to the study itself: Some COVID-19 samples were acute and others convalescent; all came from the United States, Italy and Spain. In each case, the material was cDNA or gDNA derived from T cells, B-cell-depleted T cells, or PBMCs.

V trimming: 3 bases; J trimming: 4 bases; junction bases outside the gene matches: 8. The length of the CDR3 is 16 residues. Germline assignment: CDR1 KGHSH and CDR2 LQKENI. Original analysis: It was from reference gene primer amplification that nucleated cell counts were estimated. Repertoires were generated with immunoSEQ multiplex PCR, while TCRdb's copy carries only in-frame clones and drops some. Clone size and the V and J calls come from that table; the DNA yielded D and trimming. This table holds 130,000 or so clones, under 85% found once. The sample was peripheral blood. The receptor comes from a woman aged 55-70 years with acute or convalescent COVID-19. The J gene is TRBJ1-4, the V gene TRBV18, with 7 bases that match TRBD1. CDR3 coding DNA: TGTGCCAGCTCACCCACAGGGGCGAACATTAATGAAAAACTGTTTTTT. This gives the protein CASSPTGANINEKLFF.